The 32 T cell receptor beta chains below were found in one sample sequenced in a study of T cells in Graves' hyperthyroidism and ophthalmopathy (dated by TCRdb to between 2018 and 2021). The library was obtained by multiplex PCR. Sequencer: Illumina HiSeq 2000. TCR beta CDR3 regions were amplified from RNA transcripts. For the first round of RT-PCR on the TCR CDR3, the HTBI primer set was used together with the Qiagen OneStep RT-PCR kit. The public reads were quality trimmed at Q25 with fastp and then assembled into clones with MiXCR by TCRdb, keeping productive beta chains. Rows are combined by CDR3 protein, so each entry shows the most common genes and DNA. The sample profile shows around 600,000 distinct CDR3 sequences; approximately 15% of them were found once. The ten most abundant clones make up around 3.5% of the sample. The specimen was blood. Receptors were obtained from a woman in her forties with Graves' ophthalmopathy.

The V call is TRBV5-1, the J call TRBJ2-7; possibly TRBD1 for D (6 bases). The CDR3 runs 14 residues. CDR1 and CDR2 from the germline V gene are SGHRS and YFSETQ. Trimming removed 3 bases at V and 2 bases at J, with 12 bases between. As DNA, the CDR3 is TGCGCCAGCAGCTCCCAGGGGAACGCCTACGAGCAGTACTTC. Translated, it gives CASSSQGNAYEQYF. Variable domain in full (rest from reference TRBV5-1 and TRBJ2-7): KAGVTQTPRYLIKTRGQQVTLSCSPISGHRSVSWYQQTPGQGLQFLFEYFSETQRNKGNFPGRFSGRQFSNSRSEMNVSTLELGDSALYLCASSSQGNAYEQYFGPGTRLTVT.

This chain uses TRBV27 with TRBJ1-1, with D unclear. This CDR3 spans 15 amino acids. Germline CDR1 MNHEY, CDR2 SMNVEV (reference sequence). V lost 4 bases and J lost 0, with 12 bases in between. CDR3 protein: CASSSLKRMNTEAFF. The CDR3 DNA sequence: TGTGCCAGCAGTTCCCTCAAGCGAATGAACACTGAAGCTTTCTTT.

The sample holds many counts of this clonotype. This chain joins TRBV7-9 and TRBJ2-1, with TRBD2 matching over 7 bases. The germline CDR1 and CDR2 sequences are SEHNR and FQNEAQ (reference sequence). Trimming cost V 5 bases and J 5 bases; bases outside gene matches: 12. The CDR3 covers 16 residues. Here the CDR3 reads CASSRTSALSHNEQFF. CDR3 DNA: TGTGCCAGCAGCCGAACTAGCGCACTATCCCACAATGAGCAGTTCTTC.

In its sample, this clonotype was seen a few times. V gene TRBV6-1 combines with J gene TRBJ1-2, with 7 bases identical to TRBD1. Germline CDR1 reads MNHNS; CDR2 reads SASEGT. The V gene end was trimmed by 1 base and the J gene end by 7 bases; junction bases not matched to a gene: 9. The CDR3 spans 15 residues. The CDR3 loop reads CASSEDGVTGRGYTF. CDR3 nucleotides: TGTGCCAGCAGTGAAGACGGGGTGACAGGGCGTGGCTACACCTTC.

This sequence joins TRBV19 and TRBJ1-5; 7 nucleotides align to TRBD1. Germline CDR1 and CDR2: LNHDA and SQIVND (reference sequence). After removal of 3 bases from V and 1 base from J, the junction contained 6 bases not matched to a gene. The CDR3 runs 16 residues. Written as DNA, the CDR3 is TGTGCCAGTAGTATTCAGACAGGGATAAGCAATCAGCCCCAGCATTTT. Its protein is CASSIQTGISNQPQHF.

The rearrangement joins TRBV18 to TRBJ1-2, with D perhaps matching TRBD1 (5 bases). From germline, CDR1 is KGHSH and CDR2 LQKENI. The V end was cut by 2 bases, the J end by 8 bases, with 12 bases between. This CDR3 has 13 residues. CDR3 loop: CASSPGTSLGYTF. DNA for the CDR3: TGTGCCAGCTCACCAGGGACTTCCCTAGGCTACACCTTC.

In this sample, this clonotype turned up many times. The gene calls are TRBV5-1 and TRBJ2-5; weak D call: TRBD2 (6 bases). The germline V gene has CDR1 SGHRS and CDR2 YFSETQ. This CDR3 region has 15 residues. V lost 0 bases and J 5 bases, leaving 14 bases between the germline ends. CDR3 amino acids: CASSLVVAEGETQYF. Here the CDR3 DNA reads TGCGCCAGCAGCTTGGTTGTAGCGGAGGGGGAGACCCAGTACTTC.

This clonotype was picked up many times. The chain carries TRBV3-1 and TRBJ2-2; 9 bases fit TRBD2. Germline V gives CDR1 LGHDT, CDR2 YNNKEL (reference sequence). The CDR3 has 16 amino acids. The junction had 5 bases not matched to a gene; V was cut back by 2 bases and J by 4 bases. The DNA of the CDR3 is TGTGCCAGCAGCCAAATAAGCGGGAGGCCCACCGGGGAGCTGTTTTTT. This encodes CASSQISGRPTGELFF.

The V and J genes are TRBV5-1 and TRBJ2-2, with D uncertain. CDR1 SGHRS and CDR2 YFSETQ come from the germline V gene. CDR3 size: 14 residues. Trimming left V 6 bases short and J 2 bases short, with 11 bases between. CDR3 DNA sequence: TGCGCCAGCAAAAGTACTACCAACACCGGGGAGCTGTTTTTT. It yields the protein CASKSTTNTGELFF.

V and J are TRBV4-1 and TRBJ2-6; 10 bases line up with TRBD2. There are 19 residues in the CDR3. J gave up 3 bases and V 1 base, and 9 bases lay outside the gene matches. Germline V gene data show CDR1 as MGHRA and CDR2 as YSYEKL. The CDR3 region is CASSQVPAGGPSGANVLTF. The CDR3 bases are TGCGCCAGCAGCCAAGTACCAGCGGGAGGGCCTAGTGGGGCCAACGTCCTGACTTTC.

This clonotype was found many times. The CDR3 here is CASRKTSINEQFF. CDR3 nucleotide sequence: TGTGCCAGCAGAAAAACCTCTATCAATGAGCAGTTCTTC. The chain couples TRBV2 to TRBJ2-1; D is undetermined. CDR1 and CDR2 (germline): SNHLY, FYNNEI. Trimming left V 6 bases short and J 6 bases short, with 12 bases between. The CDR3 loop spans 13 amino acids.

Concerning this clonotype: As the CDR3 is not closed by the conserved phenylalanine or tryptophan, this likely results from a read error. The chain recombines TRBV3-1 with TRBJ2-2, with D perhaps TRBD1 (6 bases). The V and J ends lost 4 bases and 3 bases respectively, with 12 bases between them. Germline loops: CDR1 LGHDT, CDR2 YNNKEL (reference sequence). The CDR3 is 15 residues long. DNA of the CDR3: TGTGCCAGCAGCCGGGGGCAGGTGGACACCGGGGAGCTGTTTTCT. Amino acid sequence: CASSRGQVDTGELFS.

The chain links TRBV29-1 to TRBJ1-1; D not certain. The CDR3 is 12 amino acids. V was cut by 2 bases and J by 4 bases, with 8 bases left in between. From germline, CDR1 is SQVTM and CDR2 ANQGSEA. CDR3 nucleotide sequence: TGCAGCGTTGAAATGCAGCTCACTGAAGCTTTCTTT. Protein: CSVEMQLTEAFF.

The chain employs TRBV20-1 and TRBJ1-5, with 11 bases that match TRBD1. V shed 1 base, J shed 5 bases, and the junction held 4 bases outside the gene matches. Germline CDR1 and CDR2: DFQATT and SNEGSKA (reference sequence). This CDR3 is built from 15 residues. CDR3 loop: CSARGWTGGHQPQHF. The CDR3, as DNA: TGCAGTGCTAGAGGTTGGACAGGGGGCCATCAGCCCCAGCATTTT.

This clonotype was recorded many times. V and J are TRBV28 and TRBJ2-2; TRBD1 or TRBD2 may be the D gene (5 bases each). V was clipped by 6 bases and J by 5 bases, with 16 bases between them. This CDR3 contains 15 residues. Germline V lookup: CDR1 MDHEN, CDR2 SYDVKM. The DNA for the CDR3 is TGTGCCAGCAGGGAGAGATCGAGGGGTACCGGGGAGCTGTTTTTT. Amino acid sequence: CASRERSRGTGELFF.

Remarks on this clonotype: A much larger clone lies a single base off, so this may be a read error. V usage is TRBV5-5 and J usage is TRBJ2-7; the match to TRBD1 covers 11 bases. J lost 6 bases, V lost 7 bases, and 12 bases had no gene match. The CDR3 runs 15 residues. The germline CDR1 and CDR2 sequences are SGHKS and YYEKEE (reference sequence). The CDR3 bases are TGTGCCAGCGGCTACGGACAGGGGGCCCCTTCCGAGCAGTACTTC. The encoded protein is CASGYGQGAPSEQYF.

The chain uses TRBV2 and TRBJ2-2; the D gene is possibly TRBD2 (5 bases). Looked up from germline, CDR1 is SNHLY and CDR2 is FYNNEI. V lost 2 bases to trimming and J lost 0 bases, with 16 bases between them. CDR3 length: 18 residues. This CDR3 is CASSEKGLTYANTGELFF. The CDR3 nucleotides read TGTGCCAGCAGTGAAAAAGGACTTACATACGCGAACACCGGGGAGCTGTTTTTT. Supplemented by reference TRBV2 and TRBJ2-2, the full variable domain reads EPEVTQTPSHQVTQMGQEVILRCVPISNHLYFYWYRQILGQKVEFLVSFYNNEISEKSEIFDDQFSVERPDGSNFTLKIRSTKLEDSAMYFCASSEKGLTYANTGELFFGEGSRLTVL.

Details on this clonotype: A much larger clone lies one base from this, so it may be a read error. This CDR3 is missing its conserved last phenylalanine or tryptophan, likely due to a read error. The rearrangement joins TRBV28 to TRBJ2-7, with D maybe TRBD2 (6 bases). The CDR3 totals 15 residues. Germline CDR1 and CDR2: MDHEN and SYDVKM. Trimming removed 6 bases at V and 1 base at J, with 16 bases between. The CDR3 DNA reads as TGTGCCAGCAGCCAGGGCGGGACCACTTCCTACGAGCAGTACCTC. Translating gives CASSQGGTTSYEQYL.

The chain has TRBV28 and TRBJ1-6, with 9 bases that match TRBD1. The CDR3 contains 15 residues. With V trimmed by 7 bases and J by 8 bases, 9 bases remained unmatched. Germline V gives CDR1 MDHEN, CDR2 SYDVKM. This CDR3 reads CASTKDRGRDSPLHF. CDR3 bases: TGTGCCAGCACCAAAGACAGGGGGAGGGATTCACCCCTCCACTTT.

The table lists this clonotype with many counts. The CDR3 region has the DNA TGTGCCAGCAGTTTTCGGGACGGGGGGAATGAAAAACTGTTTTTT. Protein product: CASSFRDGGNEKLFF. The chain recombines TRBV12-3 or TRBV12-4 with TRBJ1-4, with a tentative D call TRBD1 (5 bases). The V gene lost 3 bases and the J gene lost 5 bases, with 13 bases spanning the gap. This CDR3 is built from 15 residues.

At least ten counts were recorded for this clonotype. In DNA form, the CDR3 reads TGTGCCAGCAGGAGAGGCTACGAGCAGTACTTC. Translated, it gives CASRRGYEQYF. This chain connects TRBV28 to TRBJ2-7, with unresolved D. Per the germline V gene, CDR1 is MDHEN and CDR2 is SYDVKM. Trimming left V 6 bases short and J 3 bases short, with 6 bases between. This CDR3 has 11 amino acids.

The table lists this clonotype with many counts. The chain combines TRBV12-3 or TRBV12-4 with TRBJ2-7; tentative D call: TRBD2 (5 bases). This CDR3 has 16 residues. Deletions cut 6 bases from V and 0 bases from J, with 18 bases between. This chain's CDR3 is CASSPGLGGNSYEQYF. CDR3 DNA: TGTGCCAGCAGCCCAGGTCTTGGAGGTAACTCCTACGAGCAGTACTTC.

This clonotype was counted only a few times. J is TRBJ1-3 and V is TRBV12-3 or TRBV12-4; D is unresolved. This CDR3 region has 13 residues. Trimming shortened V by 4 bases and J by 4 bases, and 8 bases separated the two germline ends. CDR3 DNA: TGTGCCAGCAGTTCAATAGGGGGAAACACCATATATTTT. It is translated as CASSSIGGNTIYF.

This clonotype was observed a few times. The chain combines TRBV7-9 with TRBJ1-6; 7 bases line up with TRBD1. Germline V lookup: CDR1 SEHNR, CDR2 FQNEAQ (reference sequence). The CDR3 runs to 17 residues. The V gene end was trimmed by 6 bases and the J gene end by 0 bases; junction bases not matched to a gene: 8. CDR3 residues: CASRPQGVSSYNSPLHF. As DNA, the CDR3 is TGTGCCAGCAGACCTCAGGGGGTGAGCTCCTATAATTCACCCCTCCACTTT. Using reference TRBV7-9 and TRBJ1-6 for the parts outside the CDR3, the full variable domain is DTGVSQNPRHKITKRGQNVTFRCDPISEHNRLYWYRQTLGQGPEFLTYFQNEAQLEKSRLLSDRFSAERPKGSFSTLEIQRTEQGDSAMYLCASRPQGVSSYNSPLHFGNGTRLTVT.

The chain uses TRBV28 and TRBJ1-1, with 10 bases identical to TRBD1. Trimming at V came to 4 bases and at J to 1 base, leaving 9 bases not matched to a gene. Germline lookup yields CDR1 MDHEN and CDR2 SYDVKM. The CDR3 totals 17 residues. Here the CDR3 reads CASSSRRQGAANTEAFF. Written as DNA, the CDR3 is TGTGCCAGCAGTTCCCGGCGACAGGGGGCGGCGAACACTGAAGCTTTCTTT.

A remark on this clonotype: A much larger clonotype is one base distant, so this may be a read error. The rearrangement links TRBV19 to TRBJ1-5, with D unclear. Germline loops: CDR1 LNHDA, CDR2 SQIVND (reference sequence). Trimming stripped 6 bases from V and 6 bases from J, with 15 bases between. The CDR3 runs 14 residues. The DNA of the CDR3 is TGTGCCAGTAGAGGCCAAATAGAGACTCAGCCCCAGCATTTT. Its translation: CASRGQIETQPQHF.

Ten or more counts support this clonotype. V and J are TRBV20-1 and TRBJ1-5, with TRBD1 matching over 8 bases. The CDR3 consists of 15 residues. Germline V lookup: CDR1 DFQATT, CDR2 SNEGSKA (reference sequence). V lost 3 bases, J lost 6 bases, and 10 bases stayed unmatched. The CDR3 is CSARIVQGARQPQHF. CDR3 DNA: TGCAGTGCTAGGATAGTCCAGGGGGCGCGTCAGCCCCAGCATTTT.

At least ten counts were recorded for this clonotype. The chain has TRBV20-1 and TRBJ1-1, with a tentative D call TRBD1 (5 bases). The CDR3 length is 14 residues. The V and J ends lost 0 bases and 8 bases respectively, with 16 bases between them. The germline V gene encodes CDR1 DFQATT and CDR2 SNEGSKA (reference sequence). This CDR3 reads CSAREGGGSGEAFF. CDR3 DNA: TGCAGTGCTAGAGAGGGGGGGGGATCGGGAGAAGCTTTCTTT.

This clonotype was detected many times. V is TRBV12-3 or TRBV12-4 and J is TRBJ1-2; 7 bases map to TRBD1. Trimming at V came to 7 bases and at J to 6 bases, leaving 11 bases not matched to a gene. CDR3 length: 14 residues. CDR3 sequence: CASTTGYDDDGYTF. For the CDR3, the DNA is TGTGCCAGCACGACAGGGTACGACGATGATGGCTACACCTTC.

At least ten counts were recorded for this clonotype. The chain couples TRBV20-1 to TRBJ1-5; D is possibly TRBD1 (6 bases). CDR3 length: 14 residues. V was trimmed by 3 bases and J by 2 bases, leaving 11 bases between them. CDR1 is DFQATT and CDR2 is SNEGSKA in the germline V gene (reference sequence). The CDR3 DNA sequence: TGCAGTGCTAGGGCAGGGGCTGGCAATCAGCCCCAGCATTTT. The encoded protein is CSARAGAGNQPQHF.

The chain employs TRBV12-3 or TRBV12-4 and TRBJ1-4, with 9 bases matching TRBD1. V was clipped by 5 bases and J by 8 bases; unmatched bases: 9. This CDR3 is 15 amino acids long. CDR3 DNA: TGTGCCAGCAGTCAGATGGGACAGGGAGGCGAAAAACTGTTTTTT. Translating it yields CASSQMGQGGEKLFF.

The chain combines TRBV6-2 or TRBV6-3 with TRBJ2-7, with 7 positions matching TRBD1. Trimming cost V 6 bases and J 7 bases; bases outside gene matches: 21. The CDR3 consists of 17 residues. CDR1 is MNHEY, CDR2 SVGEGT, per germline. In DNA form, the CDR3 reads TGTGCCAGCAGGAACCTTCAAGGAGTACAGGGGCTAGGGGAGCAGTACTTC. As protein: CASRNLQGVQGLGEQYF.